This TCR beta chain is from a study of CD8 T cells in ankylosing spondylitis. Whole-study findings and limits: A TCR beta motif of 8 or 9 highly homologous variants appeared characteristic of ankylosing spondylitis blood. Significantly higher representation of disease-linked clones was reported for matched ankylosing spondylitis synovial fluid.

CDR3 length equals 14 residues. The V end was cut by 7 bases, the J end by 7 bases, with 17 bases between. In germline, CDR1 is SGHRS, CDR2 YFSETQ. The sample holds a few counts of this clonotype. The antigen is undetermined. A much larger clone is a single base away; this may be a read error. Scientists made TCR beta libraries using quantitative 5'-RACE with molecular barcodes. TCRdb recomputed calls from the 5' RACE reads with MiXCR, one row per CDR3 protein. The table has approximately 340,000 distinct CDR3 sequences, about 15% seen once. The TCR sequence derives from a male donor with ankylosing spondylitis or in good health (not recorded which). The chain couples TRBV5-1 to TRBJ2-2; D is unclear. The sequenced sample consisted of blood, either unsorted or a sorted T cell fraction (not recorded which). CDR3 DNA: TGCGCCAGCGATCTTTTGGGAACCAACGGGGAGCTGTTTTTT. It codes for CASDLLGTNGELFF.